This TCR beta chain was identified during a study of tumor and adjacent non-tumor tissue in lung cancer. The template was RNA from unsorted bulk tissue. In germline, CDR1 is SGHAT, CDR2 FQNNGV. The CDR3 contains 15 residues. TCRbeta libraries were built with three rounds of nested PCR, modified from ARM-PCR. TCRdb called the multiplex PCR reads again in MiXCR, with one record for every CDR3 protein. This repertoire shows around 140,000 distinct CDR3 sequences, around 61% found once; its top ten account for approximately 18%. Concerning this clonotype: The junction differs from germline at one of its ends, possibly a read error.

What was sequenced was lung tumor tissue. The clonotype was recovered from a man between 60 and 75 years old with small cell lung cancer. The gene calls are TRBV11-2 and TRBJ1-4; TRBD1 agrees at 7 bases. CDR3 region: CASSRRGGADEKQLF. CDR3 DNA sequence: TGTGCCAGCAGCCGCAGGGGGGGCGCCGATGAAAAACAGCTTTTT.